What follows are 10 T cell receptor beta chains derived from one specimen sequenced in a study of human T cells and chemical hapten exposure. TCRdb passed the RACE reads through MiXCR, listing each CDR3 protein once. This sample has 250,000 to 300,000 distinct CDR3 sequences, with 7.5% to 9% found just once. The time point here: pre-sensitization, week 0. Treatment of the sample: therapeutic diphenylcyclopropenone sensitization with weekly scalp DPC. The starting material was whole blood, obtained in connection with sensitization to the hapten diphenylcyclopropenone (DPC). These receptors were taken from a man aged 18 to 30 with alopecia areata. Some clones in this sample may be carry-over from other donors' samples.

This chain joins TRBV7-2 and TRBJ2-3; D is unclear. The CDR3 is 12 residues long. CDR1 SGHTA and CDR2 FQGNSA come from the germline V gene. V lost 2 bases and J lost 2, with 2 bases in between. The CDR3 sequence: CASSLPTDTQYF. In nucleotides, the CDR3 is TGTGCCAGCAGCTTACCCACAGATACGCAGTATTTT.

This clonotype has a handful of counts. This chain connects TRBV6-2 or TRBV6-3 to TRBJ2-1; 11 nucleotides line up with TRBD2. Trimming took 1 base from V and 7 from J; bases not matched to a gene: 6. Germline V gene sequence: CDR1 MNHEY, CDR2 SVGEGT. The length of the CDR3 is 16 residues. The CDR3 is CASSYLTSGVGNEQFF. The CDR3 bases are TGTGCCAGCAGTTACTTGACTAGCGGGGTAGGGAATGAGCAGTTCTTC.

This clonotype was observed a handful of times. The CDR3 DNA reads TGCGCCAGCAGCCAAGAACAGGGCCCTTATACGCAGTATTTT. Amino acid sequence: CASSQEQGPYTQYF. This chain uses TRBV4-3 with TRBJ2-3; perhaps TRBD1 as D (6 bases). The V gene lost 0 bases and the J gene lost 7 bases, with 11 bases spanning the gap. CDR1 is LGHNA and CDR2 is YSLEER in the germline V gene. CDR3 size: 14 residues.

This clonotype was counted between two and nine times. The J gene is TRBJ1-1, the V gene TRBV6-5, with 7 nucleotides matching TRBD1. CDR3 length: 14 amino acids. Germline lookup yields CDR1 MNHEY and CDR2 SVGAGI. V shed 5 bases and J 9 bases; nucleotides not matched to a gene: 12. The DNA for the CDR3 is TGTGCCAGCAGTGGAGGGACAGAAGGAAATAAAGCTTTCTTT. Its protein product is CASSGGTEGNKAFF.

The V gene is TRBV29-1, the J gene TRBJ1-1; 10 nucleotides match TRBD1. V shed 7 bases, J shed 2 bases, and the junction held 1 base outside the gene matches. The CDR3 totals 12 residues. Germline-derived CDR1 and CDR2 are SQVTM and ANQGSEA. In DNA, the CDR3 is TGCAGCGGGGACAGGGGAAACACTGAAGCTTTCTTT. It yields the protein CSGDRGNTEAFF.

The table lists this clonotype with a few counts. V and J are TRBV4-2 and TRBJ2-5; a possible D gene is TRBD2 (6 bases). CDR1 is LGHNA, CDR2 YNFKEQ, per germline. The V and J ends lost 1 base and 7 bases respectively, with 10 bases between them. The CDR3 covers 13 residues. The CDR3 loop is CASSQGKRATQYF. CDR3 nucleotide sequence: TGTGCCAGCAGCCAAGGGAAGCGGGCGACCCAGTACTTC.

This clonotype has a count of ten or more. This chain connects TRBV5-1 to TRBJ2-2, with TRBD1 as a possible D gene (6 bases). Germline lookup yields CDR1 SGHRS and CDR2 YFSETQ. CDR3 size: 15 residues. Trimming removed 4 bases from V and 4 bases from J, with 14 bases in between. CDR3 residues: CASSQDYRATGELFF. The DNA of the CDR3 is TGCGCCAGCAGCCAGGATTACAGGGCCACCGGGGAGCTGTTTTTT.

This clonotype was detected only a few times. The rearrangement links TRBV12-3 or TRBV12-4 to TRBJ1-6, with 7 nucleotides matching TRBD1. The CDR3 sequence is 13 residues long. Unmatched junction bases numbered 2, after V lost 5 bases and J lost 7 bases. As DNA, the CDR3 is TGTGCCAGCAGTGTACAGGGGAATTCACCCCTCCACTTT. Protein: CASSVQGNSPLHF.

This clonotype was observed at least ten times. V and J are TRBV6-5 and TRBJ2-4; 8 bases fit TRBD1. Germline lookup yields CDR1 MNHEY and CDR2 SVGAGI. With V trimmed by 5 bases and J by 8 bases, 5 bases remained unmatched. There are 13 residues in the CDR3. The CDR3 loop is CASSRSDRDIQYF. The CDR3 DNA sequence: TGTGCCAGCAGTCGATCGGACAGGGACATTCAGTACTTC.

At least ten counts were recorded for this clonotype. This chain connects TRBV20-1 to TRBJ2-7, with 8 bases identical to TRBD1. The V and J ends lost 3 bases and 6 bases, in that order; junction bases with no gene match: 7. Germline V CDR1 and CDR2: DFQATT, SNEGSKA (reference sequence). This CDR3 has 13 residues. The CDR3 here is CSARGGQGVEQYF. CDR3 nucleotide sequence: TGCAGTGCTAGGGGTGGACAGGGAGTCGAGCAGTACTTC.